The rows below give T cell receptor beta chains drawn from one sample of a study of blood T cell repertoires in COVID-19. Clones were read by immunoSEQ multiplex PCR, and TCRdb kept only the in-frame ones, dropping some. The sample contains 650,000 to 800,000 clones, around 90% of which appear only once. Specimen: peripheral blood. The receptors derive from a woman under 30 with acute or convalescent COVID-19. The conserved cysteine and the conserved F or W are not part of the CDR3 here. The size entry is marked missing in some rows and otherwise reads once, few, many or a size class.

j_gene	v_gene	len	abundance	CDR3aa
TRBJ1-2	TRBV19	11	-	ASARQGSYGYT
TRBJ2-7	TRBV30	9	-	AWTGGGEQY
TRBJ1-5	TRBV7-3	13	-	ASSLSGGRNQPQH
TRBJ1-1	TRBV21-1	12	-	ASSKDHKNTEAF
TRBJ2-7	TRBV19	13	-	ASSNLQGVVNEQY
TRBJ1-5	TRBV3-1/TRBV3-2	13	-	ASSRSRDAGQPQH
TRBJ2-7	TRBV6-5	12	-	ATLAGGLGYEQY
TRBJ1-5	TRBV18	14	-	ASSEEEILTNQPQH
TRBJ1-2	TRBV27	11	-	ASSLSRRNGYT
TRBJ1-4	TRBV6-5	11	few	ASRTGGSGKLF
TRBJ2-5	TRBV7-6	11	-	ASSYGGVETQY
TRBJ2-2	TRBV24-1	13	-	ATSGAQTSTGELF
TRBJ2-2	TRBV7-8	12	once	ASSLEPGPGELF
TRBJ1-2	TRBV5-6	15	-	ASSLAVRAGGRFGYT
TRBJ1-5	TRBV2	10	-	ASAGGNQPQH
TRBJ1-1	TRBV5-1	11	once	ASSFDRVGWAF
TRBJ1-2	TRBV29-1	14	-	SVTTATPKEDYGYT
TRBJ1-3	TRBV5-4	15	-	ASSRDGPGLSGNTIY
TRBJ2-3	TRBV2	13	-	ASPNVRRGSDTQY
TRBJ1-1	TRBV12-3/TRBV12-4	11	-	ASSPTGLTEAF
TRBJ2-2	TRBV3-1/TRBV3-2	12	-	ATQQGADTGELF
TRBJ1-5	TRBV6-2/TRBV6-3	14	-	ASSYGQGISNQPQH
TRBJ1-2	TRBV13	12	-	ASSPRTGEYGYT
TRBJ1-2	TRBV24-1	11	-	ATSDNSRYGYT
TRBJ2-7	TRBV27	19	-	ASTPRDLLTSSTPKDYEQY